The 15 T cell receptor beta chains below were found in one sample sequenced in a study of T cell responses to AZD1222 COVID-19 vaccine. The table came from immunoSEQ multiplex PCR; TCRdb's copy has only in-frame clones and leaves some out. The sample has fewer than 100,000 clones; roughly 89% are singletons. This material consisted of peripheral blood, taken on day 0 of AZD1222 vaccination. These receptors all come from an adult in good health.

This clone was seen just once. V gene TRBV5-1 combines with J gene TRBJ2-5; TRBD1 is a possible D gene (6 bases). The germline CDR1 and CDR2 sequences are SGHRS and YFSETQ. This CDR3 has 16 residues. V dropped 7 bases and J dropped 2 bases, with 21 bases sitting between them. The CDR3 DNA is TGCGCCAGCGGGTCTTCCCCGACAGGCCGACAAGAGACCCAGTACTTC. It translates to CASGSSPTGRQETQYF.

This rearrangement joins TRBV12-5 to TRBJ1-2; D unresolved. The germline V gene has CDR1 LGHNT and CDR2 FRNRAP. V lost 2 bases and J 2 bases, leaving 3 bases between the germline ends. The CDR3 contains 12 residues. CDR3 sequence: CASGLNNYGYTF. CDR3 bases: TGTGCTAGTGGTTTGAACAACTATGGCTACACCTTC.

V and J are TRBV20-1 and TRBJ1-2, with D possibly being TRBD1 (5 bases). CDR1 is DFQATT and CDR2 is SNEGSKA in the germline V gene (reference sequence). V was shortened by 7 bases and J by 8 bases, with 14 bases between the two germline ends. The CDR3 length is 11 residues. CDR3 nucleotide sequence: TGCAGTGGGGCAGGGAGGAGAGGCTACACCTTC. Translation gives CSGAGRRGYTF.

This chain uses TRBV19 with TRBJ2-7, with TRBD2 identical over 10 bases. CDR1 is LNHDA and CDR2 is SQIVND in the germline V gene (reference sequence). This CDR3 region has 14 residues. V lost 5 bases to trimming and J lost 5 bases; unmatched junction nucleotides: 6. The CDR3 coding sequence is TGTGCCAGTAGTCGGGGACTAGCGTCCCACGAGCAGTACTTC. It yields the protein CASSRGLASHEQYF.

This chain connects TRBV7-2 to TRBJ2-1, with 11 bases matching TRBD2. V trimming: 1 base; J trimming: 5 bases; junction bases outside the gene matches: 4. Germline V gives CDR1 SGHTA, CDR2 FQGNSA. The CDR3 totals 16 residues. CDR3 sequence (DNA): TGTGCCAGCAGCTTAGATAGCGGGGGGGCGGACAATGAGCAGTTCTTC. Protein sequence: CASSLDSGGADNEQFF.

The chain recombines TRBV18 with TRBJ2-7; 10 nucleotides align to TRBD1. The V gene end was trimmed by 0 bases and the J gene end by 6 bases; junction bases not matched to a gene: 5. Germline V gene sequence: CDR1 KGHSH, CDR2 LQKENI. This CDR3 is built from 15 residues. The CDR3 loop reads CASSPPNGQGGEQYF. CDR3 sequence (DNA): TGTGCCAGCTCACCACCGAATGGACAGGGGGGCGAGCAGTACTTC.

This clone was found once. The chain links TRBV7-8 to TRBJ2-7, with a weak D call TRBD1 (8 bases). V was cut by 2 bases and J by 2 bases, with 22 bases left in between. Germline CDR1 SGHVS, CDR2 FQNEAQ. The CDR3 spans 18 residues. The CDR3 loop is CASSLPSSGGQAPYEQYF. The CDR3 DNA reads TGTGCCAGCAGCTTACCTTCCTCGGGGGGACAGGCCCCCTACGAGCAGTACTTC. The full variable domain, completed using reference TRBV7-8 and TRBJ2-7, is GAGVSQSPRYKVAKRGQDVALRCDPISGHVSLFWYQQALGQGPEFLTYFQNEAQLDKSGLPSDRFFAERPEGSVSTLKIQRTQQEDSAVYLCASSLPSSGGQAPYEQYFGPGTRLTVT.

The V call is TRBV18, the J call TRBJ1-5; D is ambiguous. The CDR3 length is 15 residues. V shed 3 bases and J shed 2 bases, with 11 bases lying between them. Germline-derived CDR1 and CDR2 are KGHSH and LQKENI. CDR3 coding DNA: TGTGCCAGCTCACCCGCCTCAAGGGGCAATCAGCCCCAGCATTTT. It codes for CASSPASRGNQPQHF.

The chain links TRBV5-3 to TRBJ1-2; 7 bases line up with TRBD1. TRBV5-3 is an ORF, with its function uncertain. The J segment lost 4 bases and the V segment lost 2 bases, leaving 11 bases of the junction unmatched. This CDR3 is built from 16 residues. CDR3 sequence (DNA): TGTGCCAGAAGCTTCTATGGACAGGCGAGGGGCTATGGCTACACCTTC. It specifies CARSFYGQARGYGYTF.

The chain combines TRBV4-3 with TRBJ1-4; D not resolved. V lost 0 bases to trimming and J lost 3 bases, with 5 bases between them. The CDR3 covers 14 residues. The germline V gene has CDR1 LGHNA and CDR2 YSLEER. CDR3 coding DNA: TGCGCCAGCAGCCAAGAATTACCTAATGAAAAACTGTTTTTT. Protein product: CASSQELPNEKLFF.

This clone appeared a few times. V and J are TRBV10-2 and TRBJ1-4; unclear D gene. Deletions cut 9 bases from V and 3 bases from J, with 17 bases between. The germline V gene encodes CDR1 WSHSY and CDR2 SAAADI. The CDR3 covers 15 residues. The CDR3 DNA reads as TGCGCCAGAGATCCGAGAGGGCTGGCTAATGAAAAACTGTTTTTT. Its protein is CARDPRGLANEKLFF.

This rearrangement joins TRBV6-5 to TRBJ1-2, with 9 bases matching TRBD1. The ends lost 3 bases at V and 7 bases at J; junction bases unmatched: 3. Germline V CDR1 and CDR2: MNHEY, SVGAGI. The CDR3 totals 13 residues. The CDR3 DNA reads TGTGCCAGCAGTTATACAGGGGGCTTTGGCTACACCTTC. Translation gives CASSYTGGFGYTF.

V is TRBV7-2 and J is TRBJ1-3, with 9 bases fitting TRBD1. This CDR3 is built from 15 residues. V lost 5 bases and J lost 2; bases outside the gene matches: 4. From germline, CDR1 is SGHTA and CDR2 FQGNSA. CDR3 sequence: CASSITGGPGNTIYF. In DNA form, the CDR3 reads TGTGCCAGCAGCATTACAGGGGGCCCTGGAAACACCATATATTTT.

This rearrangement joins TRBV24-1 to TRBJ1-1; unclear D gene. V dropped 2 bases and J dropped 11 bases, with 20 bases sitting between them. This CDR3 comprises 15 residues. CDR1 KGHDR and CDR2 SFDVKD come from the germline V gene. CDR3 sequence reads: CATSDSLTMGQQAFF. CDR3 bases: TGTGCCACCAGTGATTCCCTGACAATGGGTCAGCAGGCTTTCTTT.

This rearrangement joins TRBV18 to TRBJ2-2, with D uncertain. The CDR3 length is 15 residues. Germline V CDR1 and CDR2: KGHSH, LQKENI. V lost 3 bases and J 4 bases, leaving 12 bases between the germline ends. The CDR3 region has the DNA TGTGCCAGCTCACCTTCCATGGGTGGCACCGGGGAGCTGTTTTTT. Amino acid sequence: CASSPSMGGTGELFF.